Sequencing of this T cell receptor beta chain was carried out in a study of CD8+CD57+ T cells in acquired aplastic anemia. Both TCR beta VDJ combination and CDR3 sequence profiling were carried out. Genomic DNA was the template for this profiling. TCRdb ran MiXCR on the reads and lists one entry per CDR3 protein. The sample includes around 190,000 distinct CDR3 sequences, approximately 57% of them seen just once. This sequence originates from a human donor in good health. Material: sorted CD4+, CD8+, or CD8+CD57+ T cells (not recorded which) from PBMCs.

The CDR3: CASSLTQGSGNTIYF. DNA for the CDR3: TGTGCCAGCAGCTTAACTCAGGGATCCGGAAACACCATATATTTT. The chain joins TRBV7-2 to TRBJ1-3; TRBD1 might be the D (5 bases). CDR1 SGHTA and CDR2 FQGNSA come from the germline V gene. V lost 2 bases and J 4 bases, leaving 12 bases between the germline ends. The length of the CDR3 is 15 residues. Full variable domain (remainder filled in from reference TRBV7-2 and TRBJ1-3): GAGVSQSPSNKVTEKGKDVELRCDPISGHTALYWYRQSLGQGLEFLIYFQGNSAPDKSGLPSDRFSAERTGGSVSTLTIQRTQQEDSAVYLCASSLTQGSGNTIYFGEGSWLTVV.